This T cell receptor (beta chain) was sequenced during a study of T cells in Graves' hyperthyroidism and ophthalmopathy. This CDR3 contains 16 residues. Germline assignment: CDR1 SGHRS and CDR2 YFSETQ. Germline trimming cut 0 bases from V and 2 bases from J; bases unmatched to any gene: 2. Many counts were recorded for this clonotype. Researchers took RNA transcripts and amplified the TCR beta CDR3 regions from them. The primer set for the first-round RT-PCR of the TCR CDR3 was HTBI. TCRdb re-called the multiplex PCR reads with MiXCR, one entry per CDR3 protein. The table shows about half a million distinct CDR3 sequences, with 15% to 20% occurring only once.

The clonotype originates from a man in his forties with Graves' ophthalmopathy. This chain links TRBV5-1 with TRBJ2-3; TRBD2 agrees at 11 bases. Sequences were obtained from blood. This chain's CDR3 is CASSLVAGGTTDTQYF. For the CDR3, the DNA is TGCGCCAGCAGCTTGGTAGCGGGGGGGACCACAGATACGCAGTATTTT.